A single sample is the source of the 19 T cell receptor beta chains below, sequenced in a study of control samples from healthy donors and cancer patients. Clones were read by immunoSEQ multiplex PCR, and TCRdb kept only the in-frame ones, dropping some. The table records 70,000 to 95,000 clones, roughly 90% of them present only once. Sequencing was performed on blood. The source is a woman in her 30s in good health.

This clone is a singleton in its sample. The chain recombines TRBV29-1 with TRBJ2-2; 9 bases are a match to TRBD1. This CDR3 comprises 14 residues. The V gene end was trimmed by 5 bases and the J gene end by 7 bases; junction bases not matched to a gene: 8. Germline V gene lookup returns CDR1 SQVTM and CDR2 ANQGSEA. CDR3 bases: TGCAGCGTTAACCACAGGGGGCGCGGCGGGGAGCTGTTTTTT. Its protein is CSVNHRGRGGELFF.

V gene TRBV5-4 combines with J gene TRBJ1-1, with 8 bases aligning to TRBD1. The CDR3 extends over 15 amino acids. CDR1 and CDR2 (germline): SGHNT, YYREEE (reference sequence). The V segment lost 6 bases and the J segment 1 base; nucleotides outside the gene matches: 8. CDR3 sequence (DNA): TGTGCCAGCATCCGGACAGGGCCAGGGAACACTGAAGCTTTCTTT. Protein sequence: CASIRTGPGNTEAFF.

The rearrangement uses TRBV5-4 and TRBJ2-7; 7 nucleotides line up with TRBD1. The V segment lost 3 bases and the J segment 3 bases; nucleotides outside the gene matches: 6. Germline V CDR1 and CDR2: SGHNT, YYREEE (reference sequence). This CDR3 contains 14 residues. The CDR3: CASSSKTGNYEQYF. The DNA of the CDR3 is TGTGCCAGCAGCTCTAAGACAGGGAACTACGAGCAGTACTTC.

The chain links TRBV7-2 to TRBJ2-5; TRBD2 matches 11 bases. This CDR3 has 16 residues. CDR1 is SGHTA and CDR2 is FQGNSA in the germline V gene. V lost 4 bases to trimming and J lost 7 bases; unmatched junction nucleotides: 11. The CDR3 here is CASSSHSGRAGGTQYF. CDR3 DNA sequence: TGTGCCAGCAGCTCTCATAGCGGGAGGGCCGGCGGGACCCAGTACTTC.

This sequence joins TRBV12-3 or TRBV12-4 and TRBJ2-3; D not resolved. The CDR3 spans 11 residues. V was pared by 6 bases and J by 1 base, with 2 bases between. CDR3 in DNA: TGTGCCAGCAGGCGCACAGATACGCAGTATTTT. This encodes CASRRTDTQYF.

CDR3 region: CASSYIGVRTEAFF. CDR3 DNA: TGTGCCAGCAGTTACATCGGGGTCAGGACTGAAGCTTTCTTT. The V call is TRBV6-5, the J call TRBJ1-1; D is undetermined. The CDR3 consists of 14 residues. V was clipped by 2 bases and J by 5 bases, with 12 bases between them. Germline CDR1 reads MNHEY; CDR2 reads SVGAGI.

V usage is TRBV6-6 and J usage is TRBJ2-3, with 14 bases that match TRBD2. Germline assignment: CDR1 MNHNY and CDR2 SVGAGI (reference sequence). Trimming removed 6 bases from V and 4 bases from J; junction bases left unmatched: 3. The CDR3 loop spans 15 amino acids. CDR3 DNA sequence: TGTGCCAGCAGACCGGGACTAGCGGGAGCAGATACGCAGTATTTT. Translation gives CASRPGLAGADTQYF.

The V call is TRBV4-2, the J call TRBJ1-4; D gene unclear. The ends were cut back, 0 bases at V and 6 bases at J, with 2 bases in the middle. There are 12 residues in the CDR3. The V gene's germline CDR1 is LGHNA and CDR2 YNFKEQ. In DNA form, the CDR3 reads TGTGCCAGCAGCCAAGAGGATGAAAAACTGTTTTTT. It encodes CASSQEDEKLFF.

This CDR3 is CASSPRGPGGYGYTF. The CDR3 nucleotides are TGTGCCAGCAGTCCTAGGGGCCCGGGAGGCTATGGCTACACCTTC. The rearrangement joins TRBV27 to TRBJ1-2; a weak D match, TRBD1 (5 bases). Trimming took off 5 bases at V and 4 bases at J, with 17 bases between the two ends. CDR3 size: 15 residues. Germline lookup yields CDR1 MNHEY and CDR2 SMNVEV (reference sequence).

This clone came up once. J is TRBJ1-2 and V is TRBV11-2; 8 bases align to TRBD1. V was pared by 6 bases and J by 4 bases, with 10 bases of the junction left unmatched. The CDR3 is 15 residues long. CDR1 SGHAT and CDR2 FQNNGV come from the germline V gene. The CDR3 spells CASSFDRGGGYGYTF. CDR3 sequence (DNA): TGTGCCAGCAGTTTTGACAGGGGCGGGGGCTATGGCTACACCTTC.

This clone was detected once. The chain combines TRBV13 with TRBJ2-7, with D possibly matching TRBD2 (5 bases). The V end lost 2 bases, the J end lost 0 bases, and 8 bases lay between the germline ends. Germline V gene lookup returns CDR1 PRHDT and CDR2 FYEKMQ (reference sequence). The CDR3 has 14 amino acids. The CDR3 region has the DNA TGTGCCAGCAGCTTAACCGGGGACTCCTACGAGCAGTACTTC. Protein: CASSLTGDSYEQYF.

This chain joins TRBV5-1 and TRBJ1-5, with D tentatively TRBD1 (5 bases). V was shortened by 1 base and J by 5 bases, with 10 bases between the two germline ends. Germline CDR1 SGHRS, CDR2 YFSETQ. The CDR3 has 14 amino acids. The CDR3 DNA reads TGCGCCAGCAGCTTGTTGGGGGGAGATCAGCCCCAGCATTTT. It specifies CASSLLGGDQPQHF. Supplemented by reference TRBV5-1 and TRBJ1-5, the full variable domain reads KAGVTQTPRYLIKTRGQQVTLSCSPISGHRSVSWYQQTPGQGLQFLFEYFSETQRNKGNFPGRFSGRQFSNSRSEMNVSTLELGDSALYLCASSLLGGDQPQHFGDGTRLSIL.

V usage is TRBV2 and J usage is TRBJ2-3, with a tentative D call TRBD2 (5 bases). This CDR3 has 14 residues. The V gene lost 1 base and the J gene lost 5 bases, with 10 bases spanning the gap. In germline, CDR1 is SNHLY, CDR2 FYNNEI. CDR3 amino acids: CASSEGLAGDTQYF. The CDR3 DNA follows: TGTGCCAGCAGTGAAGGGCTAGCTGGAGATACGCAGTATTTT.

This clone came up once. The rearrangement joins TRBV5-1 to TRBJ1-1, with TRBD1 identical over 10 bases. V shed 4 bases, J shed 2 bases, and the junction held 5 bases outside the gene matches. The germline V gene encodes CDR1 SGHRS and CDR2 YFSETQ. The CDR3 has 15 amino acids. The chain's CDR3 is CASSGTGARNTEAFF. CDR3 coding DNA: TGCGCCAGCAGCGGGACAGGGGCCCGAAACACTGAAGCTTTCTTT.

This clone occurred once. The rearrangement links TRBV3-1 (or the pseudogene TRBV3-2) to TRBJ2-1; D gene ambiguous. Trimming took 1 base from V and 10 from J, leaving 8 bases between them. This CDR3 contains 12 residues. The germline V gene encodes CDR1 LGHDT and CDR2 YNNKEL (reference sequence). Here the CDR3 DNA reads TGTGCCAGCAGCCAAGTCCCGGCGGAGCAGTTCTTC. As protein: CASSQVPAEQFF.

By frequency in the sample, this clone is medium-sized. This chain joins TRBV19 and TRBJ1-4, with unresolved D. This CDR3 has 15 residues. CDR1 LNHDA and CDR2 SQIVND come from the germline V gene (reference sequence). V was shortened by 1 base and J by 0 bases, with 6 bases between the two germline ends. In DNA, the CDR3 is TGTGCCAGTAGTATAGGGGAGACAACTAATGAAAAACTGTTTTTT. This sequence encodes CASSIGETTNEKLFF.

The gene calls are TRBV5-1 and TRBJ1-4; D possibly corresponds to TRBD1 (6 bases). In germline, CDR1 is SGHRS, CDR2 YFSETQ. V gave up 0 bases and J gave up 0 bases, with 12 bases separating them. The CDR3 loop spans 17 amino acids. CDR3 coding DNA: TGCGCCAGCAGCTTGGCACAGGGAGGGGCAACTAATGAAAAACTGTTTTTT. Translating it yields CASSLAQGGATNEKLFF.

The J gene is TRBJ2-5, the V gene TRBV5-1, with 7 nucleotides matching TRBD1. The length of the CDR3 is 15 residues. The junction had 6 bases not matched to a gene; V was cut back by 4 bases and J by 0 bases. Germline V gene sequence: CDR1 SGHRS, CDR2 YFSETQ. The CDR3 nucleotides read TGCGCCAGCAGCCAGGACGGACAGGACCAAGAGACCCAGTACTTC. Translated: CASSQDGQDQETQYF.

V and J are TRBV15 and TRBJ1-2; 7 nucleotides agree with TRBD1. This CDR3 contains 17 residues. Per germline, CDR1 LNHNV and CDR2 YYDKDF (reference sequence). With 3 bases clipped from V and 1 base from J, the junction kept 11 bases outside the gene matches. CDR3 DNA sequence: TGTGCCACCAGCAGTCCCAGGGGGGCAGGGAGTAACTATGGCTACACCTTC. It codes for CATSSPRGAGSNYGYTF.